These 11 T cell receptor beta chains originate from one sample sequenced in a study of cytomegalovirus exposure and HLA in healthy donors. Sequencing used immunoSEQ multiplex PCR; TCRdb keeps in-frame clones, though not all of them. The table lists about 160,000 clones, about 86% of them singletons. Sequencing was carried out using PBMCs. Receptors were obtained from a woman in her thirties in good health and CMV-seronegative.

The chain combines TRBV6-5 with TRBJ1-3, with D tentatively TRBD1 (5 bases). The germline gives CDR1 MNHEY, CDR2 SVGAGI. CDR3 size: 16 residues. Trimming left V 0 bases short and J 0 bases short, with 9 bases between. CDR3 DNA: TGTGCCAGCAGTTACTCGCAGGGATCCTCTGGAAACACCATATATTTT. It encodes CASSYSQGSSGNTIYF.

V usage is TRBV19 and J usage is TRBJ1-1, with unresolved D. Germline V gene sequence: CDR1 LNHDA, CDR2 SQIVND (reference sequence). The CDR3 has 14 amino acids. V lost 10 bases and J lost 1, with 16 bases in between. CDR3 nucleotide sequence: TGTGCCACTACCCGGGGAGGCAGGAACACTGAAGCTTTCTTT. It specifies CATTRGGRNTEAFF.

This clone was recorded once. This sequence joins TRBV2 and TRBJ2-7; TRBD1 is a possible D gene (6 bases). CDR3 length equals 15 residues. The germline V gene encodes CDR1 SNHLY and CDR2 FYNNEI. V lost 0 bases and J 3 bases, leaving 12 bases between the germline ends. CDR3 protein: CASSEAGQTDYEQYF. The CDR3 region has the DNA TGTGCCAGCAGTGAAGCCGGACAGACTGACTACGAGCAGTACTTC.

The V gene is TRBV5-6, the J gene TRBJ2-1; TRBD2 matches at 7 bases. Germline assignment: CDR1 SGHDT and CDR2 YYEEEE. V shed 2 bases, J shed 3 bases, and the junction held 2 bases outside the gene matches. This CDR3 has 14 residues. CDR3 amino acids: CASSFRGSYNEQFF. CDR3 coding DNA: TGTGCCAGCAGCTTCCGCGGGAGCTACAATGAGCAGTTCTTC.

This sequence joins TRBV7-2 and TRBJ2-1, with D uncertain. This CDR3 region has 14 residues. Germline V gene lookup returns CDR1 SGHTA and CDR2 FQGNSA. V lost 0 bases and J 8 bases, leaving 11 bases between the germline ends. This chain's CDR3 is CASSLARERDEQFF. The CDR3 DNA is TGTGCCAGCAGCTTAGCGCGCGAGCGCGATGAGCAGTTCTTC. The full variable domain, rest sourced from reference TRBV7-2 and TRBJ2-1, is GAGVSQSPSNKVTEKGKDVELRCDPISGHTALYWYRQSLGQGLEFLIYFQGNSAPDKSGLPSDRFSAERTGGSVSTLTIQRTQQEDSAVYLCASSLARERDEQFFGPGTRLTVL.

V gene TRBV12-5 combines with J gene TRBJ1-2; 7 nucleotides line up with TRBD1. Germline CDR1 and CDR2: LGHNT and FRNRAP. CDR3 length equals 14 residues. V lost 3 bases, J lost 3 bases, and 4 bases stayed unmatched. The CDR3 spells CASGFAGQDYGYTF. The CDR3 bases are TGTGCTAGTGGTTTCGCTGGACAGGACTATGGCTACACCTTC.

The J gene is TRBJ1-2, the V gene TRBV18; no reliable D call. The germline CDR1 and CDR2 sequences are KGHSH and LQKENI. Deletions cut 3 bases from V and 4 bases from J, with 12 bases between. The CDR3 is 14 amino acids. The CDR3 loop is CASSPERVGYGYTF. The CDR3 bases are TGTGCCAGCTCACCGGAGAGGGTTGGCTATGGCTACACCTTC.

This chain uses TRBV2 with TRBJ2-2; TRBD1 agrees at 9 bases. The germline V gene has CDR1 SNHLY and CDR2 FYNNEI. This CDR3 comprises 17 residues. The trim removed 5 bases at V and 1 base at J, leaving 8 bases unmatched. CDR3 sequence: CASSLPGQGGNTGELFF. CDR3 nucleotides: TGTGCCAGCAGTCTACCGGGACAGGGAGGGAACACCGGGGAGCTGTTTTTT.

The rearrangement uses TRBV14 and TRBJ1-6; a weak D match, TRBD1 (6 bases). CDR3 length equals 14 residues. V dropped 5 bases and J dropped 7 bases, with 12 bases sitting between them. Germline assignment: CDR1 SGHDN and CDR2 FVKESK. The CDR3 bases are TGTGCCAGCAGCTACGAGGGGGGGAATTCACCCCTCCACTTT. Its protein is CASSYEGGNSPLHF.

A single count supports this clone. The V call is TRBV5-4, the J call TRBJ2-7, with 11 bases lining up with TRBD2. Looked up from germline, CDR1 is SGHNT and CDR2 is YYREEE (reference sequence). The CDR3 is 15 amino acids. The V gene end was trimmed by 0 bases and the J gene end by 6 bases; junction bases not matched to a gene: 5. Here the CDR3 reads CASSLGSSGRSEQYF. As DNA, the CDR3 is TGTGCCAGCAGCTTGGGGTCTAGCGGGAGGTCCGAGCAGTACTTC. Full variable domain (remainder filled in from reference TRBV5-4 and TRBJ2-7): ETGVTQSPTHLIKTRGQQVTLRCSSQSGHNTVSWYQQALGQGPQFIFQYYREEENGRGNFPPRFSGLQFPNYSSELNVNALELDDSALYLCASSLGSSGRSEQYFGPGTRLTVT.

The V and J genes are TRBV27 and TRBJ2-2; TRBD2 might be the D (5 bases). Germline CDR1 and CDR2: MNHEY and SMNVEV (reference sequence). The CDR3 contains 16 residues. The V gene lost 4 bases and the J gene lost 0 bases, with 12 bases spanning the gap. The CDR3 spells CASSSTSLANTGELFF. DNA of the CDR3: TGTGCCAGCAGTTCAACTAGTCTCGCGAACACCGGGGAGCTGTTTTTT.